This T cell receptor beta chain was identified in a study of CD8 T cells in Susac syndrome. Study-wide context: At the time their blood was drawn, patients with Susac syndrome were either therapy-naive, on corticosteroids (with some of them also receiving intravenous immunoglobulin), or on intravenous immunoglobulin alone.

Sequencing targeted TCR beta in T cells from blood (CD8+ and CD4+). Reverse transcription used about 0.45 to 1 ug RNA and random hexamers. Each CDR3 protein gets one entry after TCRdb re-called the immunoSEQ multiplex PCR reads with MiXCR. The sample has around 190,000 distinct CDR3 sequences; 94% are singletons. V trimming: 7 bases; J trimming: 5 bases; junction bases outside the gene matches: 7. CDR1 is SQVTM and CDR2 is ANQGSEA in the germline V gene. This CDR3 is 13 amino acids long. The TCR originated in a human donor with Susac syndrome. The V and J genes are TRBV29-1 and TRBJ1-4; 7 bases fit TRBD1. The material sequenced was CD4+ T cells from PBMCs. In DNA form, the CDR3 reads TGCAGCGGTTACAGGGGAGGGAATGAAAAACTGTTTTTT. Protein sequence: CSGYRGGNEKLFF.